Shown below are 20 T cell receptor beta chains from a single sample sequenced in a study of cytomegalovirus exposure and HLA in healthy donors. 60 Vbeta and 13 Jbeta primers were used in PCR. Libraries were prepared by immunoSEQ multiplex PCR; TCRdb keeps only in-frame clonotypes and omits some of them. Altogether 200,000 to 250,000 clones are present, roughly 91% being singletons, with the ten largest covering over 0.95%. Sequencing was done on a sample of PBMCs. The receptors come from a woman younger than 35 in good health and CMV-seronegative.

The chain links TRBV4-1 to TRBJ2-7; D ambiguous. V lost 2 bases to trimming and J lost 5 bases, with 10 bases between them. This CDR3 is 13 amino acids long. CDR1 is MGHRA and CDR2 is YSYEKL in the germline V gene. Written as DNA, the CDR3 is TGCGCCAGCAGCCAAAGCGTCTCTGACGAGCAGTACTTC. Translation: CASSQSVSDEQYF.

The V call is TRBV10-3, the J call TRBJ2-7; 8 nucleotides match TRBD2. Germline assignment: CDR1 ENHRY and CDR2 SYGVKD. This CDR3 contains 16 residues. The junction had 10 bases not matched to a gene; V was cut back by 3 bases and J by 3 bases. The CDR3 here is CAISESPAGGLYEQYF. The CDR3 DNA reads TGTGCCATCAGTGAAAGTCCGGCGGGGGGACTCTACGAGCAGTACTTC.

J is TRBJ1-5 and V is TRBV27; 8 bases agree with TRBD1. The CDR3 covers 16 residues. V dropped 5 bases and J dropped 2; count of bases not matched to a gene: 8. Germline V gene data show CDR1 as MNHEY and CDR2 as SMNVEV (reference sequence). The chain's CDR3 is CASSVDRASGNQPQHF. DNA of the CDR3: TGTGCCAGCAGTGTGGACAGGGCCTCTGGCAATCAGCCCCAGCATTTT.

V gene TRBV27 combines with J gene TRBJ2-7; a weak D match, TRBD2 (5 bases). The ends were cut back, 2 bases at V and 5 bases at J, with 10 bases in the middle. Per germline, CDR1 MNHEY and CDR2 SMNVEV (reference sequence). CDR3 length: 13 amino acids. The CDR3 loop reads CASSLRGSDEQYF. The CDR3, as DNA: TGTGCCAGCAGTTTACGGGGAAGCGACGAGCAGTACTTC.

This chain joins TRBV6-1 and TRBJ1-2, with D perhaps TRBD1 (6 bases). Germline values: CDR1 MNHNS, CDR2 SASEGT. The length of the CDR3 is 14 residues. V dropped 1 base and J dropped 8 bases, with 14 bases sitting between them. In nucleotides, the CDR3 is TGTGCCAGCAGTGAAGTCCAGGGGCTGCGGGGCTACACCTTC. Encoded protein: CASSEVQGLRGYTF.

This rearrangement joins TRBV5-1 to TRBJ2-7, with 8 bases lining up with TRBD1. Germline CDR1 and CDR2: SGHRS and YFSETQ. The CDR3 consists of 14 residues. Losses at the gene ends were 4 bases for V and 2 bases for J; bases not matched to a gene: 5. Here the CDR3 reads CASSVRQGTYEQYF. CDR3 DNA sequence: TGCGCCAGCAGCGTCAGACAGGGGACCTACGAGCAGTACTTC.

The chain joins TRBV15 to TRBJ2-1; 10 bases map to TRBD2. Germline CDR1 and CDR2: LNHNV and YYDKDF (reference sequence). V lost 1 base to trimming and J lost 10 bases; unmatched junction nucleotides: 10. CDR3 size: 16 residues. The CDR3 spells CATSRVQLAGAREQFF. CDR3 DNA: TGTGCCACCAGCAGAGTTCAGCTAGCGGGAGCTCGGGAGCAGTTCTTC.

V is TRBV27 and J is TRBJ1-2; weak D call: TRBD1 (6 bases). Germline-derived CDR1 and CDR2 are MNHEY and SMNVEV (reference sequence). The CDR3 length is 13 residues. Deletions cut 4 bases from V and 2 bases from J, with 8 bases between. The CDR3 here is CASSWDINYGYTF. The CDR3, as DNA: TGTGCCAGCAGTTGGGACATCAACTATGGCTACACCTTC.

The chain combines TRBV27 with TRBJ2-7, with D tentatively TRBD1 (8 bases). The length of the CDR3 is 14 residues. CDR1 is MNHEY, CDR2 SMNVEV, per germline (reference sequence). Deletions cut 5 bases from V and 2 bases from J, with 13 bases between. This chain's CDR3 is CASSATGGAYEQYF. In nucleotides, the CDR3 is TGTGCCAGCAGTGCCACAGGGGGGGCCTACGAGCAGTACTTC.

This clone was seen a single time. The chain recombines TRBV5-8 with TRBJ1-4; TRBD1 aligns across 7 bases. The junction had 13 bases not matched to a gene; V was cut back by 3 bases and J by 8 bases. This CDR3 contains 16 residues. The germline V gene has CDR1 SGHTS and CDR2 YDEGEE. CDR3 residues: CASSYGQTGLGEKLFF. The CDR3 DNA reads as TGTGCCAGCAGCTATGGACAGACAGGGCTGGGAGAAAAACTGTTTTTT.

The genes are TRBV6-6 and TRBJ1-4, with 9 bases aligning to TRBD1. With V trimmed by 6 bases and J by 4 bases, 9 bases remained unmatched. The germline gives CDR1 MNHNY, CDR2 SVGAGI (reference sequence). This CDR3 is built from 16 residues. The CDR3: CASSGTGRYRNEKLFF. The CDR3, as DNA: TGTGCCAGCAGCGGGACAGGGAGATACCGTAATGAAAAACTGTTTTTT.

The J gene is TRBJ2-2, the V gene TRBV5-1, with D perhaps TRBD1 (5 bases). Germline V gene lookup returns CDR1 SGHRS and CDR2 YFSETQ. This CDR3 has 15 residues. V dropped 5 bases and J dropped 8 bases, with 19 bases sitting between them. CDR3: CASRPDSPDRGELFF. DNA of the CDR3: TGCGCCAGCAGGCCCGACAGTCCCGATCGGGGGGAGCTGTTTTTT.

This clone was recorded only once. The chain recombines TRBV7-9 with TRBJ2-2, with a weak D call TRBD1 (6 bases). This CDR3 has 15 residues. Trimming took 5 bases from V and 4 from J, leaving 14 bases between them. Germline V lookup: CDR1 SEHNR, CDR2 FQNEAQ (reference sequence). The CDR3 loop reads CASSALTGFTGELFF. CDR3 nucleotides: TGTGCCAGCAGCGCGCTCACAGGGTTCACCGGGGAGCTGTTTTTT.

The chain is built from TRBV2 and TRBJ2-5; TRBD2 agrees at 7 bases. The ends lost 6 bases at V and 3 bases at J; junction bases unmatched: 10. The CDR3 totals 15 residues. Germline loops: CDR1 SNHLY, CDR2 FYNNEI. The CDR3 is CASSDHPGLKETQYF. CDR3 DNA sequence: TGTGCCAGCAGCGATCACCCGGGACTAAAAGAGACCCAGTACTTC.

This clone was observed a single time. This chain joins TRBV19 and TRBJ1-1; 10 bases match TRBD1. The germline V gene has CDR1 LNHDA and CDR2 SQIVND (reference sequence). The ends lost 2 bases at V and 4 bases at J; junction bases unmatched: 7. The CDR3 runs 16 residues. This chain's CDR3 is CASSITMTGGGTEAFF. CDR3 nucleotide sequence: TGTGCCAGTAGTATAACTATGACAGGGGGCGGCACTGAAGCTTTCTTT. The whole variable domain, remainder taken from reference TRBV19 and TRBJ1-1, is DGGITQSPKYLFRKEGQNVTLSCEQNLNHDAMYWYRQDPGQGLRLIYYSQIVNDFQKGDIAEGYSVSREKKESFPLTVTSAQKNPTAFYLCASSITMTGGGTEAFFGQGTRLTVV.

This clone was recorded a few times. The V gene is TRBV6-5, the J gene TRBJ1-1; a weak D match, TRBD1 (6 bases). Trimming removed 2 bases from V and 1 base from J, with 11 bases in between. Germline V gene data show CDR1 as MNHEY and CDR2 as SVGAGI. This CDR3 comprises 15 residues. The CDR3 here is CASSYTGTKNTEAFF. The CDR3 bases are TGTGCCAGCAGTTACACCGGGACAAAGAACACTGAAGCTTTCTTT.

The chain uses TRBV2 and TRBJ1-6, with D possibly being TRBD1 (6 bases). The germline V and J ends were trimmed by 3 bases and 1 base, with 10 bases remaining between them. Germline CDR1 and CDR2: SNHLY and FYNNEI. The CDR3 has 16 amino acids. The CDR3 nucleotides read TGTGCCAGCAGTGACGGACAGAGGTCCTATAATTCACCCCTCCACTTT. It translates to CASSDGQRSYNSPLHF. Looking up the rest from reference TRBV2 and TRBJ1-6 gives the full variable domain: EPEVTQTPSHQVTQMGQEVILRCVPISNHLYFYWYRQILGQKVEFLVSFYNNEISEKSEIFDDQFSVERPDGSNFTLKIRSTKLEDSAMYFCASSDGQRSYNSPLHFGNGTRLTVT.

V usage is TRBV6-1 and J usage is TRBJ1-2, with 8 bases aligning to TRBD1. Germline lookup yields CDR1 MNHNS and CDR2 SASEGT. This CDR3 contains 14 residues. V dropped 2 bases and J dropped 8; count of bases not matched to a gene: 7. The DNA for the CDR3 is TGTGCCAGCAGTGAATTGACAGGGGTGAAAGGCTACACCTTC. This translates into CASSELTGVKGYTF.

This clone was picked up one time. This chain links TRBV4-2 with TRBJ2-1; 11 bases match TRBD2. Germline values: CDR1 LGHNA, CDR2 YNFKEQ. The CDR3 has 15 amino acids. The J segment lost 6 bases and the V segment lost 1 base, leaving 2 bases of the junction unmatched. The CDR3 region is CASSQALAGVNEQFF. The CDR3 DNA reads as TGTGCCAGCAGCCAAGCACTAGCGGGAGTCAATGAGCAGTTCTTC.

J is TRBJ2-3 and V is TRBV2; 10 nucleotides align to TRBD2. The CDR3 covers 16 residues. V lost 9 bases and J lost 1; bases outside the gene matches: 10. Germline lookup yields CDR1 SNHLY and CDR2 FYNNEI. The CDR3 sequence is CASTRPSGGRTDTQYF. CDR3 in DNA: TGTGCCAGTACCCGACCTAGCGGGGGCCGCACAGATACGCAGTATTTT.